This TCR beta chain was recovered during a study of T cell changes during pregnancy in multiple sclerosis. Sequenced by immunoSEQ multiplex PCR; TCRdb stores in-frame clones only, minus some. The sample contains about 100,000 clones, roughly nine tenths of which appear only once. Sequencing was performed on peripheral blood, taken in the second trimester of pregnancy. The clonotype originates from a female donor with multiple sclerosis, enrolled in a pregnancy study.

The CDR3 region is CSARTSGVYNEQFF. The CDR3 nucleotides read TGCAGCGCCAGGACTAGCGGAGTTTACAATGAGCAGTTCTTC. J is TRBJ2-1 and V is TRBV29-1, with TRBD2 matching 10 bases. V gave up 7 bases and J gave up 4 bases; unmatched junction bases: 7. This CDR3 is 14 amino acids long. In germline, CDR1 is SQVTM, CDR2 ANQGSEA.